Below are 23 T cell receptor beta chains sequenced from a single sample in a study of cytomegalovirus exposure and HLA in healthy donors. PCR primers comprised 60 Vbeta and 13 Jbeta primers. Using immunoSEQ multiplex PCR, the repertoire was profiled, and TCRdb retains in-frame clones only, with some absent. The sample records approximately 110,000 clones, approximately 76% being singletons. Sequences were obtained from PBMCs. The receptors originated from a middle-aged man in good health and CMV-seronegative.

The CDR3 loop reads CASSQGGFEKLFF. The CDR3 bases are TGCGCCAGCAGCCAAGGAGGGTTTGAAAAACTGTTTTTT. The chain employs TRBV4-1 and TRBJ1-4; D is unresolved. The CDR3 covers 13 residues. V was pared by 1 base and J by 7 bases, with 7 bases between. From germline, CDR1 is MGHRA and CDR2 YSYEKL.

In this sample, this clone turned up once. The chain uses TRBV4-1 and TRBJ2-7; perhaps TRBD1 as D (5 bases). V was cut by 3 bases and J by 1 base, with 34 bases left in between. The CDR3 covers 22 residues. Germline CDR1 MGHRA, CDR2 YSYEKL. This CDR3 reads CASSQPGPRDLGVGSTSYEQYF. The CDR3 bases are TGCGCCAGCAGCCAGCCTGGGCCTAGAGATTTAGGGGTAGGATCTACGTCCTACGAGCAGTACTTC.

The table lists this clone with a few counts. The chain uses TRBV7-9 and TRBJ2-3; possibly TRBD2 for D (6 bases). The germline CDR1 and CDR2 sequences are SEHNR and FQNEAQ (reference sequence). The CDR3 loop spans 16 amino acids. With 5 bases removed from V and 1 base from J, the gap between germline ends came to 16 bases. The CDR3 here is CASSAPRVAGTDTQYF. The DNA for the CDR3 is TGTGCCAGCAGCGCCCCACGGGTAGCGGGCACAGATACGCAGTATTTT.

This clone was picked up a small number of times. The J gene is TRBJ2-2, the V gene TRBV7-9; D is possibly TRBD1 (5 bases). The V and J ends lost 5 bases and 6 bases respectively, with 10 bases between them. Germline CDR1 SEHNR, CDR2 FQNEAQ (reference sequence). The CDR3 totals 13 residues. The CDR3 DNA follows: TGTGCCAGCAGCCCGCAGGGATCCGGGGAGCTGTTTTTT. This encodes CASSPQGSGELFF.

This chain links TRBV4-3 with TRBJ1-2; the match to TRBD1 covers 10 bases. The germline V gene has CDR1 LGHNA and CDR2 YSLEER. The CDR3 is 16 residues long. V lost 1 base and J lost 5; bases outside the gene matches: 7. CDR3 region: CASSQARQGAWYGYTF. CDR3 DNA: TGCGCCAGCAGCCAAGCCCGACAGGGGGCTTGGTATGGCTACACCTTC.

The V gene is TRBV4-3, the J gene TRBJ1-1; maybe TRBD1 (6 bases). The germline CDR1 and CDR2 sequences are LGHNA and YSLEER. The CDR3 is 15 amino acids. V lost 1 base, J lost 5 bases, and 14 bases lay in between. The DNA for the CDR3 is TGCGCCAGCAGCCAAGTTCCAGGGGCGTGGACTGAAGCTTTCTTT. Translating gives CASSQVPGAWTEAFF.

The CDR3 loop reads CASSLGSGGAFETQYF. The CDR3 DNA reads TGCGCCAGCAGCTTGGGTAGCGGGGGGGCCTTTGAGACCCAGTACTTC. The V call is TRBV5-1, the J call TRBJ2-5, with 11 bases fitting TRBD2. The V and J ends lost 0 bases and 5 bases, in that order; junction bases with no gene match: 6. Germline CDR1 and CDR2: SGHRS and YFSETQ. This CDR3 has 16 residues. The whole variable domain, remainder taken from reference TRBV5-1 and TRBJ2-5, is KAGVTQTPRYLIKTRGQQVTLSCSPISGHRSVSWYQQTPGQGLQFLFEYFSETQRNKGNFPGRFSGRQFSNSRSEMNVSTLELGDSALYLCASSLGSGGAFETQYFGPGTRLLVL.

CDR3 in amino acids: CASSIGDGQYF. The CDR3 DNA follows: TGTGCCAGTAGTATCGGGGATGGGCAGTATTTT. The rearrangement joins TRBV19 to TRBJ2-3; the D gene is possibly TRBD2 (5 bases). The CDR3 extends over 11 amino acids. The V and J ends lost 3 bases and 11 bases respectively, with 9 bases between them. Germline V gene lookup returns CDR1 LNHDA and CDR2 SQIVND (reference sequence).

V is TRBV5-1 and J is TRBJ1-3; D is possibly TRBD1 (5 bases). V shed 0 bases and J shed 2 bases, with 6 bases lying between them. The CDR3 has 14 amino acids. Germline CDR1 and CDR2: SGHRS and YFSETQ. The CDR3 loop reads CASSLGQPGNTIYF. As DNA, the CDR3 is TGCGCCAGCAGCTTGGGACAGCCTGGAAACACCATATATTTT.

The chain is built from TRBV6-6 and TRBJ2-3; D perhaps matches TRBD2 (5 bases). The V end lost 1 base, the J end lost 6 bases, and 8 bases lay between the germline ends. The CDR3 spans 13 residues. CDR1 and CDR2 (germline): MNHNY, SVGAGI (reference sequence). The DNA of the CDR3 is TGTGCCAGCAGTTACTACGGGGAGGATACGCAGTATTTT. Protein: CASSYYGEDTQYF.

The V gene is TRBV28, the J gene TRBJ2-3; D is possibly TRBD2 (6 bases). V was clipped by 8 bases and J by 6 bases, with 6 bases between them. CDR1 is MDHEN, CDR2 SYDVKM, per germline. The CDR3 has 10 amino acids. Here the CDR3 DNA reads TGTGCCAGCCGGGGGGATACGCAGTATTTT. Its translation is CASRGDTQYF.

This chain joins TRBV2 and TRBJ2-7; 7 bases line up with TRBD2. Germline CDR1 and CDR2: SNHLY and FYNNEI. The trim removed 4 bases at V and 0 bases at J, leaving 6 bases unmatched. There are 15 residues in the CDR3. The CDR3 reads CASSVGLAASYEQYF. DNA for the CDR3: TGTGCCAGCAGTGTGGGGCTAGCGGCCTCCTACGAGCAGTACTTC.

This clone was detected only a few times. This chain connects TRBV10-3 to TRBJ2-5, with 10 nucleotides matching TRBD1. The trim removed 4 bases at V and 5 bases at J, leaving 1 base unmatched. Per germline, CDR1 ENHRY and CDR2 SYGVKD. This CDR3 comprises 13 residues. CDR3 loop: CAISADRGETQYF. CDR3 DNA sequence: TGTGCCATCAGTGCGGACAGGGGGGAGACCCAGTACTTC.

This clone was seen a single time. The chain couples TRBV7-3 to TRBJ1-1; 8 nucleotides align to TRBD1. The CDR3 spans 14 residues. CDR1 is SGHTA and CDR2 is FQGTGA in the germline V gene. Trimming cost V 4 bases and J 5 bases; bases outside gene matches: 6. The CDR3 DNA reads TGTGCCAGCAGCTCCAGGGGGCAGAGTACTGAAGCTTTCTTT. This codes for CASSSRGQSTEAFF.

The V and J genes are TRBV4-3 and TRBJ1-1, with TRBD1 identical over 7 bases. V gave up 0 bases and J gave up 5 bases; unmatched junction bases: 6. Germline CDR1 reads LGHNA; CDR2 reads YSLEER. CDR3 length: 15 residues. The CDR3 region has the DNA TGCGCCAGCAGCCAAGACGCAGGGGGTGGAACTGAAGCTTTCTTT. Translated, it gives CASSQDAGGGTEAFF.

V gene TRBV5-1 combines with J gene TRBJ2-3; 10 bases are a match to TRBD2. J lost 4 bases, V lost 1 base, and 6 bases had no gene match. Germline V gene sequence: CDR1 SGHRS, CDR2 YFSETQ. The CDR3 sequence is 16 residues long. CDR3 in DNA: TGCGCCAGCAGCTTGCCAGCGGGGGGGCGTGCAGATACGCAGTATTTT. Translation gives CASSLPAGGRADTQYF.

The CDR3 DNA sequence: TGTGCCAGGGCTCATGGACAGAATCCCTACGAGCAGTACTTC. As protein: CARAHGQNPYEQYF. This sequence joins TRBV19 and TRBJ2-7; tentative D call: TRBD1 (6 bases). This CDR3 has 14 residues. Germline CDR1 LNHDA, CDR2 SQIVND (reference sequence). V lost 9 bases, J lost 2 bases, and 17 bases lay in between.

The rearrangement joins TRBV25-1 to TRBJ1-1; tentatively, D is TRBD1 (6 bases). Germline V gene lookup returns CDR1 MGHDK and CDR2 SYGVNS. CDR3 length: 14 amino acids. The V end lost 7 bases, the J end lost 2 bases, and 14 bases lay between the germline ends. The CDR3 loop reads CASMPPRGNTEAFF. DNA for the CDR3: TGTGCCAGCATGCCTCCCAGGGGTAACACTGAAGCTTTCTTT.

This clone was detected a few times. V is TRBV7-6 and J is TRBJ2-2, with 12 bases matching TRBD2. Germline CDR1 SGHVS, CDR2 FNYEAQ. This CDR3 comprises 16 residues. After removal of 5 bases from V and 7 bases from J, the junction contained 8 bases not matched to a gene. CDR3 nucleotide sequence: TGTGCCAGCAGCCCCCGACTAGCGGGGGCTGGCGGGGAGCTGTTTTTT. This gives the protein CASSPRLAGAGGELFF.

V gene TRBV29-1 combines with J gene TRBJ1-2, with 8 positions matching TRBD1. The V gene's germline CDR1 is SQVTM and CDR2 ANQGSEA. The V gene end was trimmed by 5 bases and the J gene end by 0 bases; junction bases not matched to a gene: 8. This CDR3 has 15 amino acids. CDR3 in amino acids: CSVPDRGLSNYGYTF. CDR3 nucleotides: TGCAGCGTTCCTGACAGGGGCCTCTCTAACTATGGCTACACCTTC.

This chain connects TRBV21-1 to TRBJ1-5; the listed D gene, TRBD1, was not tested against the DNA. TRBV21-1 is shown as a pseudogene. CDR3 length: 21 amino acids. CDR3 amino acids: CASSKVPCGTAPTNSNQPQHF. The CDR3, as DNA: TGTGCCAGCAGCAAAGTCCCGTGCGGGACAGCCCCAACTAATAGCAATCAGCCCCAGCATTTT.

This clone was counted a few times. This chain joins TRBV5-6 and TRBJ2-5, with TRBD2 matching over 11 bases. Germline CDR1 reads SGHDT; CDR2 reads YYEEEE. The V segment lost 0 bases and the J segment 4 bases; nucleotides outside the gene matches: 5. The CDR3 consists of 16 residues. As DNA, the CDR3 is TGTGCCAGCAGCTTGGACGTGCTAGCGGGGGGAGAGACCCAGTACTTC. This sequence encodes CASSLDVLAGGETQYF.

The chain combines TRBV6-5 with TRBJ1-1; 9 bases align to TRBD1. V shed 7 bases and J 5 bases; nucleotides not matched to a gene: 5. The CDR3 extends over 13 amino acids. The germline gives CDR1 MNHEY, CDR2 SVGAGI. Written as DNA, the CDR3 is TGTGCCAGCATTCCCGGGACAGGGACTGAAGCTTTCTTT. Encoded protein: CASIPGTGTEAFF.